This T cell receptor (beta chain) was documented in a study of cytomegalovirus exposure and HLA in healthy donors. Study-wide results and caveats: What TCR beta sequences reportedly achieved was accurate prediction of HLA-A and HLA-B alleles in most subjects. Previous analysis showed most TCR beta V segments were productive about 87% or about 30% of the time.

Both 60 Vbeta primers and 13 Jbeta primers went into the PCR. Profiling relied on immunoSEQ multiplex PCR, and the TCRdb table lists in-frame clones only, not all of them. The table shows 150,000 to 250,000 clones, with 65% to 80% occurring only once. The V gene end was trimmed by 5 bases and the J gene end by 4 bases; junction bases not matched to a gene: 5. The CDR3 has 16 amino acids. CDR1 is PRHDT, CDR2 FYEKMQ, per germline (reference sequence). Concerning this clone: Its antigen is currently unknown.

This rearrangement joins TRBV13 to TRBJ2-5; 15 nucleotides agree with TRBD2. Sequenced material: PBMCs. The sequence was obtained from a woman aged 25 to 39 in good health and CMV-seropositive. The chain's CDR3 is CASSPGTSGRRETQYF. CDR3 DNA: TGTGCCAGCAGCCCAGGGACTAGCGGGAGGCGAGAGACCCAGTACTTC.